The sequence of this T cell receptor (beta chain) was determined in a study of control samples from healthy donors and cancer patients. V lost 1 base, J lost 7 bases, and 11 bases lay in between. The CDR3 extends over 15 amino acids. Germline values: CDR1 LNHNV, CDR2 YYDKDF (reference sequence). The data were produced by immunoSEQ multiplex PCR, yet TCRdb's version contains in-frame clones alone and is incomplete. The sample lists around 140,000 clones, 93% occurring once. The sample taken for sequencing was blood. This sequence was found in a man aged 18-30 years in good health. This chain uses TRBV15 with TRBJ1-6; D remains ambiguous. CDR3 nucleotides: TGTGCCACCAGCAGAGTTCCAGTTCCGAATTCACCCCTCCACTTT. Protein: CATSRVPVPNSPLHF.